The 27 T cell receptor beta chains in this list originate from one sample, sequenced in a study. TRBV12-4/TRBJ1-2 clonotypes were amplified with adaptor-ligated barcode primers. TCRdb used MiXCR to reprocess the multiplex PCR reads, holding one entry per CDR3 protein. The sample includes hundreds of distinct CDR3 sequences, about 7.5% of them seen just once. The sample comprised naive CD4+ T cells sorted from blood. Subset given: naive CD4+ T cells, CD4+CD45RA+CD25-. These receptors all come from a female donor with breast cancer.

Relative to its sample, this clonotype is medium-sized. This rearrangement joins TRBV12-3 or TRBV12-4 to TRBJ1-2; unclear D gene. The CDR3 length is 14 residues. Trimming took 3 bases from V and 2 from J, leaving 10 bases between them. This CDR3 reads CASSFTLGNYGYTF. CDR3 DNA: TGTGCCAGCAGTTTCACCCTCGGGAACTATGGCTACACCTTC.

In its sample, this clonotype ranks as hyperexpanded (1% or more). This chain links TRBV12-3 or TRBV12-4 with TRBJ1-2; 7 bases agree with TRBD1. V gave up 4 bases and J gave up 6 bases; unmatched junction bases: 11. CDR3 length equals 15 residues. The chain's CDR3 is CASSSSAQGTNGYTF. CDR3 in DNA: TGTGCCAGCAGTTCATCAGCACAGGGGACCAATGGCTACACCTTC.

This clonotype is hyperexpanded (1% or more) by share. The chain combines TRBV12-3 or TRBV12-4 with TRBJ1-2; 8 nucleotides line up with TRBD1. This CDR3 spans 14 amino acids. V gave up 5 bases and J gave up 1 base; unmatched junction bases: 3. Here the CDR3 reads CASSADRVNYGYTF. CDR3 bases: TGTGCCAGCAGTGCGGACAGGGTTAACTATGGCTACACCTTC.

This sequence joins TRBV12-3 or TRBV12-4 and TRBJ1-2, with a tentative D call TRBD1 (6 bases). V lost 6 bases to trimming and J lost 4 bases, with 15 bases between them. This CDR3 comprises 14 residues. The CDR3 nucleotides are TGTGCCAGCAGAGACCTCGACAGGAGCTATGGCTACACCTTC. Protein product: CASRDLDRSYGYTF.

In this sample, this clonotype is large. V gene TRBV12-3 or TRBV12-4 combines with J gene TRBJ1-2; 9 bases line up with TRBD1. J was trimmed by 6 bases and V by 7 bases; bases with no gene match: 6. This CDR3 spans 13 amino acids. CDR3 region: CASTLGQGDGYTF. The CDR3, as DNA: TGTGCCAGCACCCTGGGACAGGGTGATGGCTACACCTTC.

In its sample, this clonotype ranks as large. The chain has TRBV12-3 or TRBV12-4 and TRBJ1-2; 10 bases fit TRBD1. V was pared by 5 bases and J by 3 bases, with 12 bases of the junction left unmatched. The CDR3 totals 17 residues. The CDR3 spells CASSAGTGERRYYGYTF. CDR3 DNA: TGTGCCAGCAGTGCCGGGACAGGGGAAAGGAGGTACTATGGCTACACCTTC.

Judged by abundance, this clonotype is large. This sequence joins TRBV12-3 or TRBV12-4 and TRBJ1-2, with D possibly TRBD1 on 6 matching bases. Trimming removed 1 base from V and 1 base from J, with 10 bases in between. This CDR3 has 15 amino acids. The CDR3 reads CASSLVPRGNYGYTF. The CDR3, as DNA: TGTGCCAGCAGTTTAGTACCCAGGGGTAACTATGGCTACACCTTC.

CDR3 sequence: CASSFRTTHYGYTF. CDR3 sequence (DNA): TGTGCCAGCAGTTTTAGGACAACACACTATGGCTACACCTTC. The rearrangement joins TRBV12-3 or TRBV12-4 to TRBJ1-2; TRBD1 might be the D (5 bases). The CDR3 has 14 amino acids. Trimming pared 3 bases from V and 3 bases from J, leaving 11 bases between.

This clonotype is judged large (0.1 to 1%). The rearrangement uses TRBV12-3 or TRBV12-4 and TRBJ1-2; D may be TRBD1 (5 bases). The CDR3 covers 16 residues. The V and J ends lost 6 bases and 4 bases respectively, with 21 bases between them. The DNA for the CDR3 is TGTGCCAGCAGCATACTTCGACAGTCTTCTTCCTATGGCTACACCTTC. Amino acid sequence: CASSILRQSSSYGYTF.

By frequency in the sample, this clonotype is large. The CDR3 region is CASSSKWTKGFYYTF. The DNA for the CDR3 is TGTGCCAGCAGTTCAAAATGGACAAAGGGTTTCTACTACACCTTC. This chain joins TRBV12-3 or TRBV12-4 and TRBJ1-2; D possibly corresponds to TRBD1 (5 bases). The V gene lost 4 bases and the J gene lost 10 bases, with 22 bases spanning the gap. There are 15 residues in the CDR3.

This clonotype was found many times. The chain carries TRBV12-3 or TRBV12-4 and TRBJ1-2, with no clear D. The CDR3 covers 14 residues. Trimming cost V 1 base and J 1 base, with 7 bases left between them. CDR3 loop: CASSLEQNNYGYTF. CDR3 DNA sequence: TGTGCCAGCAGTTTAGAACAGAATAACTATGGCTACACCTTC.

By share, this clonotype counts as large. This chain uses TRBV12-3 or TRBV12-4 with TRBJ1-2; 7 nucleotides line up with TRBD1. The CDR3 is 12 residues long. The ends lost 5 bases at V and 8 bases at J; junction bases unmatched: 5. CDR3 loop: CASSNRGQGYTF. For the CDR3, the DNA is TGTGCCAGCAGTAACAGGGGACAAGGCTACACCTTC.

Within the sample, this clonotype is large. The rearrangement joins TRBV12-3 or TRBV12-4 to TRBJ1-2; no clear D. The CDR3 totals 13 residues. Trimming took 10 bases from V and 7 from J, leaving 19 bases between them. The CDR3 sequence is CATSHGGKTGYTF. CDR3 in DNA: TGTGCCACCTCGCATGGAGGGAAGACTGGCTACACCTTC.

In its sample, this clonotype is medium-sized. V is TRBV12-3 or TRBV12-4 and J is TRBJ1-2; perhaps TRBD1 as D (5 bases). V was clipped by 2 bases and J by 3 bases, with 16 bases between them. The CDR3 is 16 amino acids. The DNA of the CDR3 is TGTGCCAGCAGTTTATCCGGCAGGGAGGTAGACTATGGCTACACCTTC. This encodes CASSLSGREVDYGYTF.

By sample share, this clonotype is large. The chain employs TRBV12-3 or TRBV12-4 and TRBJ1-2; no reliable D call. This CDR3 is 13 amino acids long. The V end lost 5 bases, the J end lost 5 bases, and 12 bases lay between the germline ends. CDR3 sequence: CASSKQWGYGYTF. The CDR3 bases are TGTGCCAGCAGTAAACAGTGGGGATATGGCTACACCTTC.

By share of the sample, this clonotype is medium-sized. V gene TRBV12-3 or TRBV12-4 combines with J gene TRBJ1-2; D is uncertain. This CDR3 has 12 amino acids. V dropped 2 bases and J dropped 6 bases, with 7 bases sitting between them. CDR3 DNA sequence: TGTGCCAGCAGTTTATTGACCCATGGCTACACCTTC. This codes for CASSLLTHGYTF.

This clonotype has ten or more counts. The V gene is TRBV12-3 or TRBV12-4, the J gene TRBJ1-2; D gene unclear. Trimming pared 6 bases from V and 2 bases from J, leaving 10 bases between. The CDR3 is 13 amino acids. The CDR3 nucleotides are TGTGCCAGCAGCCCAACAACCAACTATGGCTACACCTTC. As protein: CASSPTTNYGYTF.

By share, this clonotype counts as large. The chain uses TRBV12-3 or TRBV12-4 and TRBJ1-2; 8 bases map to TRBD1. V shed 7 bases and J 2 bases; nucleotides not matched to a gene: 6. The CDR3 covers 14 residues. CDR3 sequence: CASTRDRRNYGYTF. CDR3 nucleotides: TGTGCCAGCACCAGGGACAGGAGAAACTATGGCTACACCTTC.

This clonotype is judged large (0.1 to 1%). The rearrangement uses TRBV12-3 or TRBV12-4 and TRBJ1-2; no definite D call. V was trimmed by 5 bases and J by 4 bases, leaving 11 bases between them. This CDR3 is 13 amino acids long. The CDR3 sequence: CASSRWGTYGYTF. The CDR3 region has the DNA TGTGCCAGCAGTCGATGGGGAACCTATGGCTACACCTTC.

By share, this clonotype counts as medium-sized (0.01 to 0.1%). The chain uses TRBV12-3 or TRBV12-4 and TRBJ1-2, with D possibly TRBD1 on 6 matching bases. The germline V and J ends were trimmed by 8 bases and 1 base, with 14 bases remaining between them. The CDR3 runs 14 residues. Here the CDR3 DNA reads TGTGCCAGCGGCTCTCCAGGGGTTAACTATGGCTACACCTTC. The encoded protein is CASGSPGVNYGYTF.

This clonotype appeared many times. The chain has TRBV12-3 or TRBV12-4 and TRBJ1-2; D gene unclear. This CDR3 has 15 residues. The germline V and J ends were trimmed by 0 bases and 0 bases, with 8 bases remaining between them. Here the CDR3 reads CASSLADGPNYGYTF. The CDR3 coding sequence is TGTGCCAGCAGTTTAGCGGACGGCCCTAACTATGGCTACACCTTC.

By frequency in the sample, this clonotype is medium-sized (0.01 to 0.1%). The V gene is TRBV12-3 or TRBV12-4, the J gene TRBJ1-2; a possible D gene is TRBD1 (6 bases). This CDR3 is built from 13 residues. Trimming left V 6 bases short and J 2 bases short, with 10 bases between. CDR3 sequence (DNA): TGTGCCAGCAGAACCACAGGGAACTATGGCTACACCTTC. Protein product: CASRTTGNYGYTF.

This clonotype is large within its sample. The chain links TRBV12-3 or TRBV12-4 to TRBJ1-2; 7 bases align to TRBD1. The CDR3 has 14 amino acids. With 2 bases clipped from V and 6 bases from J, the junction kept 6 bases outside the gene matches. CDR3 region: CASSLRQGTDGYTF. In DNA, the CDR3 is TGTGCCAGCAGTTTAAGACAGGGAACGGATGGCTACACCTTC.

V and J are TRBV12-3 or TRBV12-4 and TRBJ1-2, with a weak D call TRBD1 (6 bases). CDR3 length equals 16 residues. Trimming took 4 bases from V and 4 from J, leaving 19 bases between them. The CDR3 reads CASSSDSPELSYGYTF. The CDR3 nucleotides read TGTGCCAGCAGTTCGGACAGTCCGGAATTGAGCTATGGCTACACCTTC.

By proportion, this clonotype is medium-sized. The CDR3 sequence is CASSLAPGQENYGYTF. The CDR3 DNA follows: TGTGCCAGCAGTTTAGCCCCGGGACAGGAGAACTATGGCTACACCTTC. V and J are TRBV12-3 or TRBV12-4 and TRBJ1-2; the match to TRBD1 covers 8 bases. CDR3 length equals 16 residues. Losses at the gene ends were 0 bases for V and 2 bases for J; bases not matched to a gene: 5.

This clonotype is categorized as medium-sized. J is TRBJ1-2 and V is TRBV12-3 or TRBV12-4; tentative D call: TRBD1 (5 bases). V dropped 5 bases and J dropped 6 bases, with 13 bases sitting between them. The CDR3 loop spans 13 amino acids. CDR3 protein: CASSERGGDGYTF. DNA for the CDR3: TGTGCCAGCAGTGAAAGGGGCGGGGATGGCTACACCTTC.

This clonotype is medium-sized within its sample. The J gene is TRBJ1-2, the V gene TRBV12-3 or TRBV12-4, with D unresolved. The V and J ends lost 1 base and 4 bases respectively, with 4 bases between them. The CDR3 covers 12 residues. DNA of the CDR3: TGTGCCAGCAGTTTAGGCGCCTATGGCTACACCTTC. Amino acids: CASSLGAYGYTF.